This T cell receptor beta chain was observed in a study of cytomegalovirus exposure and HLA in healthy donors (dated by TCRdb to about 2017). For context, the study as a whole: An earlier analysis of some 600 of the donors reported about 280 Gb of sequence data and 95 million to 130 million unique TCR beta sequences obtained from roughly 180 million T cells. Alongside the repertoire data, information on donor age, sex, ethnicity and CMV serostatus was compiled. To decide whether each TCR beta V gene segment behaved as functional or pseudogenic, an earlier analysis of some 540 of the donors relied on high-throughput TCR beta sequencing. In a later genetic analysis, genome-wide SNP genotypes for about three fifths of the roughly 670 donors were used, and that subset was treated as a discovery cohort. The study aimed to test whether cataloging public T cell receptors could reveal signatures of past pathogen exposure. The number of donors typed differed by locus, with about 629-630 for A, B, C, DRB1 and DQB1, more than 500 for DQA1, 600 to 610 for DPA1, and around 450 for DPB1. All discovery cohort repertoires had been generated on a single sequencing platform. Class I and class II HLA loci were covered by the typing at four-digit resolution. High-throughput TCR immunosequencing, statistical association of individual TCRs with disease status, and machine learning were combined to predict cytomegalovirus infection status. Around 300 gigabases of sequencing data and 78 million or so unique TCR sequences were included in an early release covering 500 to 750 HLA-typed donors. Among the approximately 420 genotyped donors, approximately 81% belonged to the genetic ancestry cluster associated with self-reported Caucasian donors. About five DR-DQ haplotypes were treated as single units for association and clustering because of strong linkage in the cohort. On average, about 200,000 unique TCR beta nucleotide sequences were sequenced per donor among fewer than 500 genotyped donors of the cohort, with about 19% of those sequences being non-productive. In a later analysis, previously published TCR beta repertoires from 666 donors were re-analyzed and high-resolution HLA genotyping was added so that TCR occurrence patterns could be studied. The later analysis used no new phenotypic data to find candidate immune exposures, relying instead on TCR beta sequences and their occurrence across donors. Besides the first cohort of around 670 subjects, a separate validation cohort made up of roughly 130 different subjects was used. The T cell repertoires of several hundred subjects were profiled by immunosequencing and related to cytomegalovirus serostatus. Study-level results and caveats: Only TCR beta chains were sequenced in this cohort, and the absence of alpha or paired-chain data limited detectable features. In a later analysis, HLA-associated TCR beta chains showed more clonal expansion and lower generation probabilities than non-associated chains that were equally common. Most TCR sequences were seen in very few donors, while some public TCRs were found in many individuals. Strong co-occurrence of HLA alleles, especially DR and DQ, made assigning TCR associations to individual alleles difficult. In the study, about 150 TCR beta chains were listed as associated with cytomegalovirus. Around 16 rarely observed V segments, including chromosome 9 orphons, were excluded from the earlier analysis of about 600 of the donors because counts were too low. Broadly in line with IMGT annotations, most TCR beta V segments showed up in productive rearrangements about 90% or about 30% of the time in an earlier analysis of some 590 of the donors. Sequencing depth was assumed to be roughly uniform across donors in the presence/absence analyses, though that assumption may not hold. The sequencing pipeline was judged likely to have produced a cluster of highly shared sequence variants as a technical artifact. In vitro tests confirmed that a few of the cytomegalovirus-associated TCR beta chains recognize cytomegalovirus antigens. Some IMGT-functional V segments, including TRBV6-2 and TRBV6-3, could not be told apart with the 87-base-pair reads, so those segments were excluded. Because HLA typing was unavailable for some donors at each locus, only the typed subset was used in association tests. CMV serostatus was the only immune exposure information available for the cohort. The authors suggested that the approach could potentially be extended to other disease states and immunological phenotypes. At a false discovery rate of 0.05, a later analysis linked 15,000 to 20,000 TCR beta sequences to specific HLA alleles. Most CMV-associated TCR beta chains appeared to be HLA-restricted in a later analysis, and the HLA associations seemed to be driven largely by CMV exposure. Linkage disequilibrium might explain the correlated functional status among segregating V segments, but an unknown experimental factor could not be excluded. In both the original and validation cohorts, the classifier was reported to diagnose cytomegalovirus status with high specificity and sensitivity. An association between a missense DCLRE1C variant and V-gene and J-gene trimming of TCR beta chains was found in a later genetic analysis and replicated in an independent cohort. A further reported finding was that TCR beta sequences accurately predicted the HLA-A and HLA-B alleles for most subjects in the first cohort. In a later analysis, several top co-occurrence clusters were reported to appear linked to parvovirus B19, influenza, CMV and Epstein-Barr virus. In a later genetic analysis, fewer N-insertions in productive TCRs were reported among donors in an Asian-associated ancestry cluster than the roughly 700-donor mean. In a later analysis, the rate of TCR association differed among HLA loci, with DRB1 alleles having the most associated TCRs and HLA-C alleles having the fewest.

In this sample, this clone turned up a few times. The specificity of this receptor is unknown. No base qualities exist here, and no much larger clone lies one base off it. V lost 0 bases and J lost 6 bases; the stretch between them is 9 bases long. There are 13 amino acids in the CDR3, from cysteine to phenylalanine inclusive. Only the CDR3 portion is preserved as DNA: 39 bases, with reading frame beginning at the first base. In the germline V gene, CDR1 corresponds to LGHNA and CDR2 to YSLEER. Receptor amplification or capture employed the immunoSEQ multiplex PCR assay. For the multiplex PCR, a mixture combining 60 forward primers for TCR Vbeta segments and 13 reverse primers for TCR Jbeta segments was used. The CDR3 region of rearranged TCR beta genes was amplified from genomic DNA with a multiplex PCR assay. Amplified TCR beta libraries were sequenced as 87-base-pair reads on the Illumina HiSeq System. The paper's data handling went like this. Across the 670 or so repertoires, a later analysis counted approximately 75 million unique TCR beta chains, roughly 11 million of which were shared by at least two donors. Raw reads were error-corrected and collapsed into unique sequences by a nearest-neighbor algorithm in which closely related sequences were merged to remove PCR and sequencing errors. To assign V, D and J gene segments, CDR3 sequences were aligned to IMGT reference sequences. For a sequence to be retained, a match of at least six nucleotides to both a V gene segment and a J gene segment was required. Rearrangements were classified as productive when the CDR3 lacked stop codons and remained in frame with V and J, and all other rearrangements were classified as non-productive. CDR3 was defined according to IMGT convention as the region running from the second conserved V-encoded cysteine to the conserved J-encoded phenylalanine. The earlier analysis of about 570 of the donors excluded any sequence lacking an unambiguous match to a single V gene segment. An earlier analysis of about 600 of the donors called V segments functional above 56.7% productive rearrangements and segregating when the between-donor standard deviation exceeded 5%. A statistical classification framework was developed to diagnose cytomegalovirus status using the catalog of TCR beta chain sequences. In a later analysis, TCR nucleotide sequences were compared against IMGT/GENE-DB human TR gene sequences so that V and J genes could be assigned. A later analysis assigned CDR3 sequences and most-parsimonious VDJ recombination scenarios with the TCRdist pipeline. In a later analysis, each TCR beta chain was defined by its CDR3 amino acid sequence together with its V-gene family, and reads lacking a unique V-gene family were excluded. As a way to deal with suspected cross-contamination and a sequencing artifact, a later analysis dropped approximately 590 nucleotide sequences that were highly shared and had low generation probability. In a later analysis, a clonal expansion index was calculated for each public chain from normalized within-repertoire ranks of inferred template counts. A later analysis computed generation probabilities with a VDJ recombination model fitted to out-of-frame rearrangements, and checked the results against IGoR. In a later analysis, TCR-TCR, TCR-HLA and TCR-CMV co-occurrence was scored with hypergeometric tests, and a repertoire-size bias correction was applied to TCR pairs. A later analysis estimated false discovery rates by permuting HLA or CMV assignments 20 times. In a later analysis, co-occurring TCRs were grouped with DBSCAN, and TCRdist sequence similarity was added when clustering was performed within HLA-allele-positive subsets. Repertoires with fewer than 30,000 or more than 120,000 public chains, plus five repertoires with anomalous nucleotide sharing, were excluded from co-occurrence clustering. In its TCRdb copy, this immuneACCESS table keeps in-frame sequences only and misses some clones. Where compared with another copy, unresolved V genes explain less than half of these, and the others have no known cause. That table gives V, J and clone size, and the DNA gave D and trimming. The sample table lists 150,000 to 200,000 clones, around 62% of them with a count of one. Together, the top ten hold around 3.2% of the sample.

The cohort was made up of roughly 670 healthy bone marrow donors. All cohort members were sampled while nominally healthy, although unrecorded immune exposures were likely present. The donor was CMV seronegative and was included in the group of hundreds of seronegative cohort members. A peripheral blood sample was provided by each donor, and peripheral blood mononuclear cells were used for TCR beta sequencing. Genomic DNA extraction from the blood cell samples was performed with the Qiagen DNeasy Blood Extraction Kit. In this chain, TRBV4-3 is recombined with TRBJ2-7; no D gene is confidently identified. This TCR came from a man aged 35-49 years in good health and CMV-seronegative. Sequenced input: PBMCs. The DNA is as follows: TGCGCCAGCAGCCAAGACCAGAATCGCGAGCAGTACTTC. This sequence encodes CASSQDQNREQYF.